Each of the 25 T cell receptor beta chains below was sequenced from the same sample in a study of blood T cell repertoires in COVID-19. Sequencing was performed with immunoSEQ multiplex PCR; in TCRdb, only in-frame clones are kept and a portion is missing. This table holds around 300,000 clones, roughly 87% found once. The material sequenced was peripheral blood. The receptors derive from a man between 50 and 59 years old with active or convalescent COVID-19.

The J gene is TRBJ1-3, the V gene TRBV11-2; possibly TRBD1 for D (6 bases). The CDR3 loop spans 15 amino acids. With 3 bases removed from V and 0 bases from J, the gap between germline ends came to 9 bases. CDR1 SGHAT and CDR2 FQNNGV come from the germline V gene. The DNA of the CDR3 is TGTGCCAGCAGCTTCGGACAGCACTCTGGAAACACCATATATTTT. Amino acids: CASSFGQHSGNTIYF.

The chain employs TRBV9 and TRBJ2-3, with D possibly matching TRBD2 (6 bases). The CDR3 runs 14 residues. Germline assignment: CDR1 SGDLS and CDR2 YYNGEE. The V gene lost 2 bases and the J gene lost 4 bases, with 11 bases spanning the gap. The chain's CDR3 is CASSVSGRPDTQYF. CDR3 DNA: TGTGCCAGCAGCGTGTCAGGGAGGCCAGATACGCAGTATTTT.

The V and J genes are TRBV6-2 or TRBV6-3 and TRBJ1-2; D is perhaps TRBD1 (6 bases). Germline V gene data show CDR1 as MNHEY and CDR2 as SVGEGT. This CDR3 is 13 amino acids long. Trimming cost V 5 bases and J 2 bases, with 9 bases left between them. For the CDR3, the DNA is TGTGCCAGCAGTGACAGGCCAAACTATGGCTACACCTTC. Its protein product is CASSDRPNYGYTF.

The CDR3 is CASSLEDSHRNYGYTF. CDR3 coding DNA: TGTGCCAGCAGCCTCGAGGACAGCCACCGCAACTATGGCTACACCTTC. The chain links TRBV28 to TRBJ1-2; perhaps TRBD1 as D (6 bases). The CDR3 runs to 16 residues. Germline V gene lookup returns CDR1 MDHEN and CDR2 SYDVKM. The germline V and J ends were trimmed by 6 bases and 2 bases, with 19 bases remaining between them.

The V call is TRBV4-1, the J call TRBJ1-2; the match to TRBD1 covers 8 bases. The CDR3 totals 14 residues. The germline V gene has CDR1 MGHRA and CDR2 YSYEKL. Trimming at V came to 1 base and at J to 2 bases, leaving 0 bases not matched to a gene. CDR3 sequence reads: CASSQGDRNYGYTF. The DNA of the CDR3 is TGCGCCAGCAGCCAAGGGGACAGGAACTATGGCTACACCTTC.

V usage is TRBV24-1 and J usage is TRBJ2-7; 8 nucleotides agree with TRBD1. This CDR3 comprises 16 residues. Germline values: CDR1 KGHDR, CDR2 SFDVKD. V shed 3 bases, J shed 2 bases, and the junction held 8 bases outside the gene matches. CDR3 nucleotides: TGTGCCACCAGTGATCCCACCGGGACAGGTGCCTACGAGCAGTACTTC. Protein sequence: CATSDPTGTGAYEQYF.

The CDR3 sequence is CASSIRTGGSYEQYF. CDR3 coding DNA: TGTGCCAGTAGTATCCGGACAGGGGGTTCCTACGAGCAGTACTTC. The chain recombines TRBV19 with TRBJ2-7; 10 nucleotides align to TRBD1. The CDR3 is made up of 15 amino acids. Trimming at V came to 3 bases and at J to 1 base, leaving 3 bases not matched to a gene. Germline V gene data show CDR1 as LNHDA and CDR2 as SQIVND (reference sequence).

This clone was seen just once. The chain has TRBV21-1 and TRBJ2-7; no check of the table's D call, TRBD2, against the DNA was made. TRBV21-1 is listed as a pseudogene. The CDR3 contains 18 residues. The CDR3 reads CASSKGPGGGEWSYEQYF. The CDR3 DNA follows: TGTGCCAGCAGCAAAGGCCCTGGTGGGGGGGAGTGGTCCTACGAGCAGTACTTC.

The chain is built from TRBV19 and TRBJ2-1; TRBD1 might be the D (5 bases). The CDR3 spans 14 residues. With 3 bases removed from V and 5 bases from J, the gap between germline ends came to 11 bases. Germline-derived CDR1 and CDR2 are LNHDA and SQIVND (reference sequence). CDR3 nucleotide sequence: TGTGCCAGTAGTATTGGCCGACAGAACAATGAGCAGTTCTTC. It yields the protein CASSIGRQNNEQFF.

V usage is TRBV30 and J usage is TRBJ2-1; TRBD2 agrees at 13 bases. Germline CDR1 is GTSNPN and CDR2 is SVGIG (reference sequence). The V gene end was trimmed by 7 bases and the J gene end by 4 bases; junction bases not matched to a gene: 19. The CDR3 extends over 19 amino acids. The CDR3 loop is CALGRAGTSGIRGYNEQFF. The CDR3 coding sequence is TGTGCCTTAGGAAGGGCCGGGACTAGCGGGATTCGAGGGTACAATGAGCAGTTCTTC.

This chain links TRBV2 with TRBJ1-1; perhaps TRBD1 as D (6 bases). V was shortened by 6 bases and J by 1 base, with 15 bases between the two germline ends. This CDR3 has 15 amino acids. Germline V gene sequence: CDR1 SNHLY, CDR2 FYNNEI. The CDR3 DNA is TGTGCCAGCAGAGAGCGGGGGGGCGGGAACACTGAAGCTTTCTTT. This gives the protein CASRERGGGNTEAFF.

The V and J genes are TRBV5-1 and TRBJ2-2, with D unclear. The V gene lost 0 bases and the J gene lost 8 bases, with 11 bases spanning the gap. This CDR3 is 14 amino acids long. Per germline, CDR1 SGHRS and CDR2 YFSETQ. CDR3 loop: CASSLDRVMGELFF. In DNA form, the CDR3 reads TGCGCCAGCAGCTTGGACAGAGTGATGGGGGAGCTGTTTTTT.

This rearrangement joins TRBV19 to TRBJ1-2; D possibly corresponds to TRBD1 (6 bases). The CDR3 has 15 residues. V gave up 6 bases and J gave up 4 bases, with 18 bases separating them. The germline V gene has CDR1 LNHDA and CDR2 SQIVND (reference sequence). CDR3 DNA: TGTGCCAGTAGCGAACTTACAGGGAGGGGCTATGGCTACACCTTC. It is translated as CASSELTGRGYGYTF.

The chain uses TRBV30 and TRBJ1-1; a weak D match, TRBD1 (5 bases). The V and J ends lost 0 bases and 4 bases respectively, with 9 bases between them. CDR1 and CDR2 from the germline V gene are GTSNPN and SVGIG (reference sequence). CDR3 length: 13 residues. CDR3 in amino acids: CAWSVGRVTEAFF. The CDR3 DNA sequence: TGTGCCTGGAGTGTTGGCAGGGTCACTGAAGCTTTCTTT.

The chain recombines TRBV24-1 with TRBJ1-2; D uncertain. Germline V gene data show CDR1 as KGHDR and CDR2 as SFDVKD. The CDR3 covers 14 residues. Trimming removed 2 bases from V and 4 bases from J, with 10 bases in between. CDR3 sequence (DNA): TGTGCCACCAGTGATTATGACACTGCCTATGGCTACACCTTC. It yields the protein CATSDYDTAYGYTF.

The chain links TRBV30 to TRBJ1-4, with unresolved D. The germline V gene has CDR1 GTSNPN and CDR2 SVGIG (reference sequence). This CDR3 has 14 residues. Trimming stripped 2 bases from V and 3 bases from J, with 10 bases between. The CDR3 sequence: CAWSYWGANEKLFF. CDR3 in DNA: TGTGCCTGGAGTTACTGGGGAGCTAATGAAAAACTGTTTTTT. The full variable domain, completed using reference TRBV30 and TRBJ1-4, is SQTIHQWPATLVQPVGSPLSLECTVEGTSNPNLYWYRQAAGRGLQLLFYSVGIGQISSEVPQNLSASRPQDRQFILSSKKLLLSDSGFYLCAWSYWGANEKLFFGSGTQLSVL.

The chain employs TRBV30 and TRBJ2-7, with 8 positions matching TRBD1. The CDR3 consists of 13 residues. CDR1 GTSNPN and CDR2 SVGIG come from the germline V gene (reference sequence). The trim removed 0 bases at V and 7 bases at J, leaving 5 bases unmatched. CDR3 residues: CAWSVQGAQEQYF. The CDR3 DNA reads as TGTGCCTGGAGTGTCCAGGGGGCGCAAGAGCAGTACTTC.

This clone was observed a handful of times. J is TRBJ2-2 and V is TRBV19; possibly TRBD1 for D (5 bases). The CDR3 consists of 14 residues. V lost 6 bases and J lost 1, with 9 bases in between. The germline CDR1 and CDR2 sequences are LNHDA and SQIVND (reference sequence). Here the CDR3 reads CASSRAGNTGELFF. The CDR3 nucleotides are TGTGCCAGTAGCAGGGCCGGGAACACCGGGGAGCTGTTTTTT.

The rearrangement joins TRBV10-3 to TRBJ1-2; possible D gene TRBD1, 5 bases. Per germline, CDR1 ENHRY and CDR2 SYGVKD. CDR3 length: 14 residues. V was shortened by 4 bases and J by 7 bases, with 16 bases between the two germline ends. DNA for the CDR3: TGTGCCATCAGTGGTGTGGGGGGAGGAAGTGGCTACACCTTC. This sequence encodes CAISGVGGGSGYTF.

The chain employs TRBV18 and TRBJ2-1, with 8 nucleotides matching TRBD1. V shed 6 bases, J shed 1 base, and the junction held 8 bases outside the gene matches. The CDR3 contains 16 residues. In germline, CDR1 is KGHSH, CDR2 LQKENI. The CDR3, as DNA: TGTGCCAGCTCGCGACGTCGGGACAGGTCCTACAATGAGCAGTTCTTC. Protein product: CASSRRRDRSYNEQFF.

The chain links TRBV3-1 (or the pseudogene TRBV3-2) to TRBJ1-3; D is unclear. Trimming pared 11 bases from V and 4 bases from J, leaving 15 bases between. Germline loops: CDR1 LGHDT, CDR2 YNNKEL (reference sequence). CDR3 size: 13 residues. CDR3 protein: CAVEGSGGNTIYF. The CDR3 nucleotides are TGTGCCGTCGAGGGCTCGGGAGGAAACACCATATATTTT.

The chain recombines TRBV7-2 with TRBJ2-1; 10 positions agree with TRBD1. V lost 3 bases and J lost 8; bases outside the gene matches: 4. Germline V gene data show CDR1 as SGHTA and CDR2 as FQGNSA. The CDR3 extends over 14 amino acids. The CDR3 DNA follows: TGTGCCAGCAGCTTGGGACAGGGGTACGATGAGCAGTTCTTC. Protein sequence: CASSLGQGYDEQFF.

The CDR3: CASMAGGNTEAFF. The CDR3 bases are TGTGCCAGCATGGCAGGGGGAAACACTGAAGCTTTCTTT. The rearrangement links TRBV7-8 to TRBJ1-1; 7 bases are a match to TRBD1. There are 13 residues in the CDR3. The ends lost 7 bases at V and 2 bases at J; junction bases unmatched: 4. CDR1 is SGHVS, CDR2 FQNEAQ, per germline.

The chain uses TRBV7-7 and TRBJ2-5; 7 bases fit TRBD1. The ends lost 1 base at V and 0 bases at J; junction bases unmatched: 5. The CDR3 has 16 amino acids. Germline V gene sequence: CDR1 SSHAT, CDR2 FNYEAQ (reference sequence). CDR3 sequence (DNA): TGTGCCAGCAGCTTAGGGGACAGAGCCTACCAAGAGACCCAGTACTTC. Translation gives CASSLGDRAYQETQYF.

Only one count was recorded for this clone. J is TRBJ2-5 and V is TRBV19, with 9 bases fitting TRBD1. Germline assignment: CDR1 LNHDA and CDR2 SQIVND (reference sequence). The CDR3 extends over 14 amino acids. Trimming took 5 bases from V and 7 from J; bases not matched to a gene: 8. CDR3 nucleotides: TGTGCCAGTAGTCCGGGACAGGGTACGATGACCCAGTACTTC. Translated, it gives CASSPGQGTMTQYF.